A selection of T cell receptor beta chains follows, all from one sample in a study of CD8+ T cells in alopecia areata. Here immunoSEQ multiplex PCR was the method, and the copy in TCRdb shows in-frame clones only, minus some. Of roughly 180,000 clones in the sample, around 56% were seen once. Sequenced material: CD4+ T cells sorted from blood, taken at week 4, from a patient treated with tofacitinib. The receptors were sampled from a human donor with alopecia areata. Each CDR3 is given with its conserved first and last residue. D genes are given only for firm matches. Clone size is given for some rows only: seen once, a few or many times, or a class if the clone is expanded.

abundance: -; j_gene: TRBJ2-5; v_gene: TRBV2; d_gene: -; CDR3aa: CASSEEQTQYF; CDR3nt: TGTGCCAGCAGTGAGGAGCAGACCCAGTACTTC
abundance: few; j_gene: TRBJ1-4; v_gene: TRBV19; d_gene: -; CDR3aa: CASSIRTAQNEKLFF; CDR3nt: TGTGCCAGTAGTATACGGACAGCCCAGAATGAAAAACTGTTTTTT
abundance: -; j_gene: TRBJ2-4; v_gene: TRBV7-9; d_gene: TRBD1; CDR3aa: CASSIRQGLAKNIQYF; CDR3nt: TGTGCCAGCAGCATTCGACAGGGGTTAGCCAAAAACATTCAGTACTTC
abundance: -; j_gene: TRBJ2-1; v_gene: TRBV19; d_gene: -; CDR3aa: CASSIGGALAYNEQFF; CDR3nt: TGTGCCAGTAGTATAGGCGGGGCACTCGCGTACAATGAGCAGTTCTTC
abundance: -; j_gene: TRBJ1-1; v_gene: TRBV18; d_gene: -; CDR3aa: CASSPAANTEAFF; CDR3nt: TGTGCCAGCTCACCAGCAGCGAACACTGAAGCTTTCTTT
abundance: -; j_gene: TRBJ1-1; v_gene: TRBV6-5; d_gene: -; CDR3aa: CASSFGQHTEAFF; CDR3nt: TGTGCCAGCAGTTTCGGACAGCACACTGAAGCTTTCTTT
abundance: few; j_gene: TRBJ1-1; v_gene: TRBV18; d_gene: -; CDR3aa: CASSVMLQVMGDTEAFF; CDR3nt: TGTGCCAGCTCCGTCATGCTACAGGTGATGGGGGACACTGAAGCTTTCTTT
abundance: -; j_gene: TRBJ1-1; v_gene: TRBV29-1; d_gene: -; CDR3aa: CSVAGGGTEAFF; CDR3nt: TGCAGCGTTGCCGGGGGCGGGACTGAAGCTTTCTTT
abundance: few; j_gene: TRBJ1-6; v_gene: TRBV6-5; d_gene: -; CDR3aa: CASRTRAQNSPLHF; CDR3nt: TGTGCCAGCAGAACCAGGGCCCAGAATTCACCCCTCCACTTT
abundance: -; j_gene: TRBJ1-1; v_gene: TRBV5-4; d_gene: -; CDR3aa: CASSLGREAVFF; CDR3nt: TGTGCCAGCAGCTTGGGCCGCGAGGCTGTTTTCTTT
abundance: few; j_gene: TRBJ2-7; v_gene: TRBV11-2; d_gene: -; CDR3aa: CASSFPDRIVRGQYF; CDR3nt: TGTGCCAGCAGCTTTCCGGACAGAATTGTACGTGGGCAGTACTTC
abundance: few; j_gene: TRBJ2-7; v_gene: TRBV29-1; d_gene: -; CDR3aa: CSVGSGYEQYF; CDR3nt: TGCAGCGTTGGATCAGGGTACGAGCAGTACTTC
abundance: -; j_gene: TRBJ2-5; v_gene: TRBV5-1; d_gene: -; CDR3aa: CASSLAVGSRETQYF; CDR3nt: TGCGCCAGCAGCTTGGCCGTGGGTTCTAGGGAGACCCAGTACTTC
abundance: -; j_gene: TRBJ2-5; v_gene: TRBV28; d_gene: TRBD2; CDR3aa: CASNSAGVRETQYF; CDR3nt: TGTGCCAGCAACTCAGCGGGGGTCCGGGAGACCCAGTACTTC
abundance: -; j_gene: TRBJ1-2; v_gene: TRBV29-1; d_gene: TRBD1; CDR3aa: CSVGQGSNYGYTF; CDR3nt: TGCAGCGTCGGACAGGGTAGTAACTATGGCTACACCTTC
abundance: -; j_gene: TRBJ1-5; v_gene: TRBV30; d_gene: -; CDR3aa: CAWSVGDTSNQPQHF; CDR3nt: TGTGCCTGGAGTGTAGGGGACACTAGCAATCAGCCCCAGCATTTT
abundance: -; j_gene: TRBJ2-3; v_gene: TRBV7-2; d_gene: -; CDR3aa: CASSLYREADTQYF; CDR3nt: TGTGCCAGCAGCTTGTACAGGGAAGCAGATACGCAGTATTTT
abundance: -; j_gene: TRBJ2-5; v_gene: TRBV7-2; d_gene: -; CDR3aa: CASSFGGHSFGETQYF; CDR3nt: TGTGCCAGCAGCTTTGGGGGACACTCTTTTGGAGAGACCCAGTACTTC
abundance: -; j_gene: TRBJ2-2; v_gene: TRBV5-1; d_gene: -; CDR3aa: CASSLAVGGTGELFF; CDR3nt: TGCGCCAGCAGCTTGGCCGTCGGGGGCACCGGGGAGCTGTTTTTT
abundance: -; j_gene: TRBJ2-7; v_gene: TRBV30; d_gene: -; CDR3aa: CAWRQNYEQYF; CDR3nt: TGTGCCTGGAGACAAAACTACGAGCAGTACTTC
abundance: -; j_gene: TRBJ2-1; v_gene: TRBV15; d_gene: TRBD2; CDR3aa: CATPLAGVNEQFF; CDR3nt: TGTGCCACCCCCCTAGCGGGGGTGAATGAGCAGTTCTTC
abundance: -; j_gene: TRBJ1-2; v_gene: TRBV30; d_gene: -; CDR3aa: CAWSIESGYGYTF; CDR3nt: TGTGCCTGGAGTATCGAGAGTGGCTATGGCTACACCTTC
abundance: -; j_gene: TRBJ2-1; v_gene: TRBV5-1; d_gene: TRBD2; CDR3aa: CASSLVAGDNEQFF; CDR3nt: TGCGCCAGCAGCTTGGTGGCGGGGGACAATGAGCAGTTCTTC
abundance: -; j_gene: TRBJ1-6; v_gene: TRBV5-1; d_gene: TRBD1; CDR3aa: CASSDGTGAGSPLHF; CDR3nt: TGCGCCAGCAGCGACGGCACAGGGGCCGGTTCACCCCTCCACTTT
abundance: -; j_gene: TRBJ1-6; v_gene: TRBV4-3; d_gene: -; CDR3aa: CASSQTENSPLHF; CDR3nt: TGCGCCAGCAGCCAAACTGAGAATTCACCCCTCCACTTT
abundance: -; j_gene: TRBJ2-7; v_gene: TRBV7-2; d_gene: -; CDR3aa: CATSDSYEQYF; CDR3nt: TGTGCCACGTCCGACAGCTACGAGCAGTACTTC
abundance: -; j_gene: TRBJ1-2; v_gene: TRBV30; d_gene: -; CDR3aa: CAWSPGGSSYGYTF; CDR3nt: TGTGCCTGGAGCCCGGGGGGCAGTTCCTATGGCTACACCTTC
abundance: few; j_gene: TRBJ2-1; v_gene: TRBV28; d_gene: -; CDR3aa: CASSLGGRGMQFF; CDR3nt: TGTGCCAGCAGTTTAGGGGGCAGGGGTATGCAGTTCTTC
abundance: -; j_gene: TRBJ2-6; v_gene: TRBV7-9; d_gene: TRBD1; CDR3aa: CASSFSTGVPSGANVLTF; CDR3nt: TGTGCCAGCAGCTTCTCGACAGGGGTGCCCTCTGGGGCCAACGTCCTGACTTTC
abundance: -; j_gene: TRBJ1-1; v_gene: TRBV11-1; d_gene: -; CDR3aa: CASSFRDTEAFF; CDR3nt: TGTGCCAGCAGCTTCCGGGACACTGAAGCTTTCTTT
abundance: -; j_gene: TRBJ2-5; v_gene: TRBV5-4; d_gene: TRBD2; CDR3aa: CASSLLVSGGIRRETQYF; CDR3nt: TGTGCCAGCAGCTTGTTAGTTAGCGGGGGGATTCGCCGAGAGACCCAGTACTTC
abundance: -; j_gene: TRBJ2-7; v_gene: TRBV5-1; d_gene: TRBD2; CDR3aa: CASSSTAGYGYEQYF; CDR3nt: TGCGCCAGCAGCTCAACAGCGGGGTACGGGTACGAGCAGTACTTC
abundance: -; j_gene: TRBJ2-5; v_gene: TRBV27; d_gene: -; CDR3aa: CASSFLASERRETQYF; CDR3nt: TGTGCCAGCAGTTTTTTAGCTAGCGAGCGGCGAGAGACCCAGTACTTC
abundance: -; j_gene: TRBJ2-7; v_gene: TRBV19; d_gene: TRBD1; CDR3aa: CASSPRQGAPSEQYF; CDR3nt: TGTGCCAGTAGTCCCAGACAGGGGGCGCCCAGCGAGCAGTACTTC
abundance: -; j_gene: TRBJ2-2; v_gene: TRBV7-7; d_gene: -; CDR3aa: CASTPIRLNTGELFF; CDR3nt: TGTGCTAGCACCCCTATTCGACTGAACACCGGGGAGCTGTTTTTT
abundance: -; j_gene: TRBJ1-6; v_gene: TRBV4-3; d_gene: TRBD1; CDR3aa: CASSQVNRGTSPLHF; CDR3nt: TGCGCCAGCAGCCAAGTGAACAGGGGTACATCACCCCTCCACTTT
abundance: few; j_gene: TRBJ1-5; v_gene: TRBV10-3; d_gene: TRBD1; CDR3aa: CAISPRQGENQPQHF; CDR3nt: TGTGCCATCAGCCCGAGACAGGGGGAAAATCAGCCCCAGCATTTT
abundance: -; j_gene: TRBJ2-2; v_gene: TRBV7-2; d_gene: -; CDR3aa: CASSFQNGELFF; CDR3nt: TGTGCCAGCAGCTTTCAAAACGGGGAGCTGTTTTTT